These 31 T cell receptor beta chains were sequenced from one sample in a study of shared clonotypes between healthy human individuals (dated by TCRdb to about 2020). CD8 naive samples consisted of CD45RO-negative cells that were positively selected for CCR7, yielding a CD45RA+CCR7+ population without TemRA cells. The library was built by means of the immunoSEQ multiplex PCR assay. The clones in this table, taken by TCRdb from immuneACCESS, are in-frame only. Not every clone is retained; where verified, under half of the shortfall comes from an unresolved V gene, and the cause of the rest is unknown. Within this sample are roughly 1,800,000 clones, with over 85% of them counted one time only. The top ten hold around 1.2% of the sample. The sample consisted of naive CD8+ T cells sorted from blood. In the paper's terms, the cell subset or site label means: CD45RA+CCR7+. Receptors were obtained from a man in his late teens or twenties in good health.

This chain uses TRBV27 with TRBJ1-6; no firm D call. Germline V gene lookup returns CDR1 MNHEY and CDR2 SMNVEV (reference sequence). V was cut by 8 bases and J by 7 bases, with 9 bases left in between. This CDR3 contains 12 residues. In DNA form, the CDR3 reads TGTGCCAGCGGGCGGCCCAATTCACCCCTCCACTTT. Residues: CASGRPNSPLHF.

In the case of this clone: This sample also contains other DNA sequences that code for the same CDR3. The chain is built from TRBV27 and TRBJ1-3; D gene uncertain. The germline gives CDR1 MNHEY, CDR2 SMNVEV (reference sequence). The CDR3 has 13 residues. V was cut by 2 bases and J by 0 bases, with 2 bases left in between. The DNA of the CDR3 is TGTGCCAGCAGTTTAGACTCTGGAAACACCATATATTTT. The encoded protein is CASSLDSGNTIYF.

The chain is built from TRBV4-3 and TRBJ2-5; TRBD2 aligns across 7 bases. This CDR3 region has 16 residues. Germline V gene lookup returns CDR1 LGHNA and CDR2 YSLEER. The trim removed 2 bases at V and 1 base at J, leaving 7 bases unmatched. The DNA of the CDR3 is TGCGCCAGCAGCCAATCGGGCGGGAGCCCCCAAGAGACCCAGTACTTC. This sequence encodes CASSQSGGSPQETQYF.

This clone appeared once. J is TRBJ1-5 and V is TRBV30; 7 bases are a match to TRBD1. J lost 7 bases, V lost 2 bases, and 8 bases had no gene match. Germline V lookup: CDR1 GTSNPN, CDR2 SVGIG (reference sequence). This CDR3 comprises 14 residues. CDR3 nucleotides: TGTGCCTGGAGTCTCCGGACAGGACTCCAGCCCCAGCATTTT. This sequence encodes CAWSLRTGLQPQHF.

The J gene is TRBJ2-2, the V gene TRBV5-1; weak D call: TRBD1 (6 bases). CDR3 length: 16 amino acids. The V end was cut by 7 bases, the J end by 1 base, with 17 bases between. The germline CDR1 and CDR2 sequences are SGHRS and YFSETQ. CDR3 DNA sequence: TGCGCCAGCCGGCCTGAGGGACACCTGAACACCGGGGAGCTGTTTTTT. Translation gives CASRPEGHLNTGELFF.

The chain carries TRBV30 and TRBJ2-3, with 9 positions matching TRBD2. The CDR3 runs 15 residues. Germline V gene sequence: CDR1 GTSNPN, CDR2 SVGIG (reference sequence). J gave up 4 bases and V 0 bases, and 5 bases lay outside the gene matches. In DNA form, the CDR3 reads TGTGCCTGGAGTGTAGGTGCGGGAGGGCCAGATACGCAGTATTTT. It translates to CAWSVGAGGPDTQYF.

About this clone itself: Distinct nucleotide sequences in the sample also encode this CDR3. The chain links TRBV6-5 to TRBJ2-7; 8 bases agree with TRBD1. Trimming cost V 6 bases and J 0 bases; bases outside gene matches: 4. From germline, CDR1 is MNHEY and CDR2 SVGAGI. The CDR3 consists of 14 residues. The CDR3 sequence: CASSSGQGSYEQYF. The DNA for the CDR3 is TGTGCCAGCAGCTCAGGACAGGGCTCCTACGAGCAGTACTTC.

The CDR3 is CAWSVWGEETQYF. CDR3 coding DNA: TGTGCCTGGAGTGTTTGGGGTGAAGAGACCCAGTACTTC. This sequence joins TRBV30 and TRBJ2-5; the D is unclear. The CDR3 has 13 amino acids. In germline, CDR1 is GTSNPN, CDR2 SVGIG (reference sequence). Deletions cut 0 bases from V and 3 bases from J, with 8 bases between.

This chain joins TRBV11-1 and TRBJ2-7; 10 bases align to TRBD1. The V and J ends lost 0 bases and 7 bases, in that order; junction bases with no gene match: 6. This CDR3 spans 15 amino acids. Germline values: CDR1 SGHAT, CDR2 FQDESV (reference sequence). The CDR3 nucleotides are TGTGCCAGCAGCTTAGCCCCGGACAGGGGGATGGAGCAGTACTTC. Residues: CASSLAPDRGMEQYF.

V gene TRBV11-2 combines with J gene TRBJ2-7, with D possibly being TRBD2 (5 bases). The ends were cut back, 0 bases at V and 4 bases at J, with 13 bases in the middle. CDR1 and CDR2 (germline): SGHAT, FQNNGV. This CDR3 has 15 residues. The CDR3 is CASSLEEGSIYEQYF. For the CDR3, the DNA is TGTGCCAGCAGCTTAGAAGAGGGCTCCATTTACGAGCAGTACTTC.

The chain has TRBV5-6 and TRBJ2-3; maybe TRBD2 (5 bases). Germline-derived CDR1 and CDR2 are SGHDT and YYEEEE. The CDR3 extends over 13 amino acids. V lost 4 bases and J lost 2, with 8 bases in between. In DNA form, the CDR3 reads TGTGCCAGCAGCCCGACTAACACAGATACGCAGTATTTT. It translates to CASSPTNTDTQYF.

The V and J genes are TRBV11-2 and TRBJ2-1; 9 bases are a match to TRBD1. CDR3 length equals 16 residues. Trimming took 1 base from V and 3 from J; bases not matched to a gene: 4. Per the germline V gene, CDR1 is SGHAT and CDR2 is FQNNGV. CDR3 region: CASSLGDREVYNEQFF. DNA of the CDR3: TGTGCCAGCAGCTTAGGGGACAGGGAAGTCTACAATGAGCAGTTCTTC.

The chain carries TRBV9 and TRBJ2-3, with 13 bases lining up with TRBD2. Germline loops: CDR1 SGDLS, CDR2 YYNGEE. Unmatched junction bases numbered 4, after V lost 6 bases and J lost 6 bases. This CDR3 has 14 residues. CDR3 DNA: TGTGCCAGCACGGGGACTAGCGGGGACGATACGCAGTATTTT. Amino acid sequence: CASTGTSGDDTQYF.

In this sample, this clone turned up once. The CDR3 nucleotides read TGTGCCAGCACAGGACTAGCGGGAGACACTGAGCAGTTCTTC. Residues: CASTGLAGDTEQFF. J is TRBJ2-1 and V is TRBV19; 13 nucleotides align to TRBD2. The germline V gene has CDR1 LNHDA and CDR2 SQIVND (reference sequence). Unmatched junction bases numbered 8, after V lost 9 bases and J lost 9 bases. This CDR3 region has 14 residues.

V usage is TRBV11-3 and J usage is TRBJ1-4; D gene ambiguous. Germline V CDR1 and CDR2: SGHNT, YENEEA. Trimming took off 0 bases at V and 6 bases at J, with 14 bases between the two ends. The CDR3 contains 16 residues. CDR3 coding DNA: TGTGCCAGCAGCTTAGATCAGCGGATAGGTGATGAAAAACTGTTTTTT. Encoded protein: CASSLDQRIGDEKLFF. The variable domain in full, with the rest retrieved from reference TRBV11-3 and TRBJ1-4, is EAGVVQSPRYKIIEKKQPVAFWCNPISGHNTLYWYLQNLGQGPELLIRYENEEAVDDSQLPKDRFSAERLKGVDSTLKIQPAELGDSAVYLCASSLDQRIGDEKLFFGSGTQLSVL.

The DNA for the CDR3 is TGCAGCGTTGACGGAGGGCCCGGGGGGAGGACTGAAGCTTTCTTT. Residues: CSVDGGPGGRTEAFF. The gene calls are TRBV29-1 and TRBJ1-1; D is perhaps TRBD1 (5 bases). The CDR3 consists of 15 residues. Per germline, CDR1 SQVTM and CDR2 ANQGSEA. V was trimmed by 3 bases and J by 5 bases, leaving 19 bases between them.

The chain employs TRBV10-3 and TRBJ2-2; D remains ambiguous. The length of the CDR3 is 12 residues. Germline CDR1 is ENHRY and CDR2 is SYGVKD. V was trimmed by 9 bases and J by 5 bases, leaving 10 bases between them. The CDR3 reads CAMGWGTGELFF. The CDR3 DNA is TGTGCCATGGGGTGGGGAACCGGGGAGCTGTTTTTT.

The rearrangement uses TRBV28 and TRBJ1-2, with a weak D call TRBD1 (5 bases). Germline CDR1 MDHEN, CDR2 SYDVKM. The ends were cut back, 2 bases at V and 3 bases at J, with 13 bases in the middle. The CDR3 runs 15 residues. CDR3 in DNA: TGTGCCAGCAGTTTAACGGGGGGAGTTGACTATGGCTACACCTTC. This sequence encodes CASSLTGGVDYGYTF.

This clone has only one observation. The chain employs TRBV6-5 and TRBJ1-5, with no clear D. Trimming removed 4 bases at V and 3 bases at J, with 7 bases between. The CDR3 is 13 residues long. Germline CDR1 is MNHEY and CDR2 is SVGAGI. The CDR3 bases are TGTGCCAGCAGTTTAGGGTTCAATCAGCCCCAGCATTTT. The encoded protein is CASSLGFNQPQHF.

The chain uses TRBV21-1 and TRBJ2-7; the D call TRBD1 from the table was never checked on the DNA. TRBV21-1 is given as a pseudogene. There are 18 residues in the CDR3. Written as DNA, the CDR3 is TGTGCCAGCAGCAAAATGGGCGGACAGGCCCTTACCTCCTACGAGCAGTACTTC. Its protein product is CASSKMGGQALTSYEQYF.

The CDR3: CASSSRGGTEAFF. In nucleotides, the CDR3 is TGTGCCAGCAGCAGCAGGGGTGGCACTGAAGCTTTCTTT. The chain employs TRBV13 and TRBJ1-1; TRBD1 is a possible D gene (6 bases). The CDR3 sequence is 13 residues long. The V gene lost 5 bases and the J gene lost 4 bases, with 11 bases spanning the gap. Germline lookup yields CDR1 PRHDT and CDR2 FYEKMQ (reference sequence).

The rearrangement joins TRBV13 to TRBJ2-7; tentative D call: TRBD2 (6 bases). In germline, CDR1 is PRHDT, CDR2 FYEKMQ (reference sequence). CDR3 size: 17 residues. V was cut by 1 base and J by 0 bases, with 16 bases left in between. The CDR3 here is CASSLAKEGPVSYEQYF. The CDR3 coding sequence is TGTGCCAGCAGCTTAGCCAAGGAGGGGCCCGTCTCCTACGAGCAGTACTTC.

The V and J genes are TRBV6-1 and TRBJ2-7, with a weak D call TRBD2 (7 bases). The CDR3 totals 14 residues. CDR1 and CDR2 from the germline V gene are MNHNS and SASEGT. V dropped 5 bases and J dropped 2 bases, with 13 bases sitting between them. In nucleotides, the CDR3 is TGTGCCAGCAGTCCAAGGGGGGGCGCCTACGAGCAGTACTTC. Encoded protein: CASSPRGGAYEQYF.

The rearrangement uses TRBV6-6 and TRBJ2-3; the D is unclear. Germline CDR1 is MNHNY and CDR2 is SVGAGI (reference sequence). With 6 bases removed from V and 6 bases from J, the gap between germline ends came to 22 bases. The CDR3 runs to 16 residues. The CDR3 reads CASSYDETSSSDTQYF. The CDR3 DNA follows: TGTGCCAGCAGCTACGATGAAACGAGTAGCAGCGATACGCAGTATTTT.

The rearrangement uses TRBV4-1 and TRBJ1-5; 10 bases map to TRBD1. CDR1 and CDR2 from the germline V gene are MGHRA and YSYEKL. The CDR3 is made up of 16 amino acids. Trimming took 2 bases from V and 6 from J; bases not matched to a gene: 7. The CDR3 nucleotides are TGCGCCAGCAGCCAAAGACAGGGGGCGCAACTTCAGCCCCAGCATTTT. Translation: CASSQRQGAQLQPQHF.

The chain has TRBV6-1 and TRBJ1-1; TRBD1 might be the D (5 bases). V was shortened by 7 bases and J by 4 bases, with 13 bases between the two germline ends. Germline lookup yields CDR1 MNHNS and CDR2 SASEGT. The CDR3 consists of 13 residues. In nucleotides, the CDR3 is TGTGCCAGCACTATTAACGGGGGCACTGAAGCTTTCTTT. This sequence encodes CASTINGGTEAFF.

This clone was found once. The chain has TRBV5-4 and TRBJ2-7; 10 nucleotides match TRBD2. J lost 6 bases, V lost 0 bases, and 3 bases had no gene match. The CDR3 is 14 residues long. Germline assignment: CDR1 SGHNT and CDR2 YYREEE (reference sequence). The CDR3 spells CASSLVLAGSEQYF. The CDR3 DNA sequence: TGTGCCAGCAGCTTGGTACTAGCGGGATCCGAGCAGTACTTC.

J is TRBJ2-3 and V is TRBV4-1, with 9 positions matching TRBD2. There are 17 residues in the CDR3. J was trimmed by 2 bases and V by 0 bases; bases with no gene match: 6. Germline CDR1 MGHRA, CDR2 YSYEKL. The CDR3 protein is CASSQDYLAGLTDTQYF. The CDR3 DNA sequence: TGCGCCAGCAGCCAAGATTACCTAGCGGGACTCACAGATACGCAGTATTTT.

In the case of this clone: Other nucleotide sequences from this sample produce the same CDR3. CDR3 sequence: CASSQDGLAGYNEQFF. The CDR3 DNA sequence: TGCGCCAGCAGCCAAGATGGACTAGCGGGCTACAATGAGCAGTTCTTC. The V gene is TRBV4-3, the J gene TRBJ2-1; 11 bases are shared with TRBD2. This CDR3 comprises 16 residues. The V segment lost 0 bases and the J segment 3 bases; nucleotides outside the gene matches: 1. Germline V gives CDR1 LGHNA, CDR2 YSLEER.

V gene TRBV15 combines with J gene TRBJ2-4, with TRBD1 matching over 11 bases. There are 18 residues in the CDR3. The germline V gene has CDR1 LNHNV and CDR2 YYDKDF (reference sequence). Trimming cost V 3 bases and J 8 bases; bases outside gene matches: 15. The CDR3 sequence: CATSSGPGQGVKRDIQYF. As DNA, the CDR3 is TGTGCCACCAGCAGCGGGCCGGGACAGGGGGTCAAACGGGACATTCAGTACTTC.

V gene TRBV15 combines with J gene TRBJ2-1, with no clear D. Trimming shortened V by 7 bases and J by 4 bases, and 8 bases separated the two germline ends. CDR1 and CDR2 (germline): LNHNV, YYDKDF (reference sequence). The CDR3 totals 12 residues. Here the CDR3 DNA reads TGTGCCACCACAGGAGTGTACAATGAGCAGTTCTTC. It translates to CATTGVYNEQFF.